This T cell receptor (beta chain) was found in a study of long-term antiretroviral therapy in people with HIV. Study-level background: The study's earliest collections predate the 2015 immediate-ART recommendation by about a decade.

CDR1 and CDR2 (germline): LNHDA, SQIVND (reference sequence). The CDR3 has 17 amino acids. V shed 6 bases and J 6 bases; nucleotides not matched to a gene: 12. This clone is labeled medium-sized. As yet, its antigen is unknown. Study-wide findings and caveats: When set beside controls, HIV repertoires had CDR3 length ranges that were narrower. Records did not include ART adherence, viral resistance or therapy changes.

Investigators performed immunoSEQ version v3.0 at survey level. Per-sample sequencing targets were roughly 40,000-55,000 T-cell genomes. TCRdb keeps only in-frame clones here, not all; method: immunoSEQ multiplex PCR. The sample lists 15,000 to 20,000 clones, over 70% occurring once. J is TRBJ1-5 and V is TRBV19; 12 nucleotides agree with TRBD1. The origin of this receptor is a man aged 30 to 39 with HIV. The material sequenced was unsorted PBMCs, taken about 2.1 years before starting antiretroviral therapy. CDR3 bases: TGTGCCAGTAGCCGTTCCGGGACAGGGGGCTTCGGTCAGCCCCAGCATTTT. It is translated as CASSRSGTGGFGQPQHF.